These 18 T cell receptor beta chains were all obtained from the same sample, sequenced in a study of cytomegalovirus exposure and HLA in healthy donors. The primer mix had 60 Vbeta and 13 Jbeta primers. The method was immunoSEQ multiplex PCR; TCRdb's version includes in-frame clones alone and lacks a portion of them. The sample has around 190,000 clones; approximately 79% are singletons. Source material: PBMCs. The receptors here all came from a woman between 40 and 55 years old in good health and CMV-seronegative.

This chain links TRBV27 with TRBJ2-1; D call uncertain. Germline V CDR1 and CDR2: MNHEY, SMNVEV (reference sequence). There are 14 residues in the CDR3. The V gene lost 2 bases and the J gene lost 6 bases, with 11 bases spanning the gap. CDR3 in amino acids: CASSLPNSANEQFF. The CDR3 DNA reads as TGTGCCAGCAGTTTACCGAATAGTGCCAATGAGCAGTTCTTC.

The chain is built from TRBV5-1 and TRBJ1-2; D is possibly TRBD1 (6 bases). V lost 6 bases and J 2 bases, leaving 14 bases between the germline ends. This CDR3 spans 14 amino acids. Germline CDR1 SGHRS, CDR2 YFSETQ. The CDR3: CASKRDTLNYGYTF. Here the CDR3 DNA reads TGCGCCAGCAAGCGGGACACACTAAACTATGGCTACACCTTC. Looking up the rest from reference TRBV5-1 and TRBJ1-2 gives the full variable domain: KAGVTQTPRYLIKTRGQQVTLSCSPISGHRSVSWYQQTPGQGLQFLFEYFSETQRNKGNFPGRFSGRQFSNSRSEMNVSTLELGDSALYLCASKRDTLNYGYTFGSGTRLTVV.

The rearrangement joins TRBV7-2 to TRBJ1-2; D is unclear. Trimming left V 6 bases short and J 4 bases short, with 30 bases between. The CDR3 is 19 residues long. Germline V gene data show CDR1 as SGHTA and CDR2 as FQGNSA. The CDR3 here is CASRSGISAKPNDFYGYTF. Here the CDR3 DNA reads TGTGCCAGCAGGTCCGGGATTTCGGCAAAACCAAACGACTTCTATGGCTACACCTTC. The whole variable domain, remainder taken from reference TRBV7-2 and TRBJ1-2, is GAGVSQSPSNKVTEKGKDVELRCDPISGHTALYWYRQSLGQGLEFLIYFQGNSAPDKSGLPSDRFSAERTGGSVSTLTIQRTQQEDSAVYLCASRSGISAKPNDFYGYTFGSGTRLTVV.

This rearrangement joins TRBV18 to TRBJ1-1; D may be TRBD1 (5 bases). Germline CDR1 reads KGHSH; CDR2 reads LQKENI. This CDR3 has 16 amino acids. Trimming took 2 bases from V and 1 from J, leaving 14 bases between them. CDR3 protein: CASSPYQIRANTEAFF. CDR3 coding DNA: TGTGCCAGCTCACCATACCAGATCAGGGCGAACACTGAAGCTTTCTTT. The entire variable domain, with the rest obtained from reference TRBV18 and TRBJ1-1, is as follows: NAGVMQNPRHLVRRRGQEARLRCSPMKGHSHVYWYRQLPEEGLKFMVYLQKENIIDESGMPKERFSAEFPKEGPSILRIQQVVRGDSAAYFCASSPYQIRANTEAFFGQGTRLTVV.

CDR3 DNA sequence: TGCGCCAGCAGCTTGGCCGGGGCGGGGCGGGATACGCAGTATTTT. This encodes CASSLAGAGRDTQYF. V usage is TRBV5-1 and J usage is TRBJ2-3; D perhaps matches TRBD2 (6 bases). Germline V gene data show CDR1 as SGHRS and CDR2 as YFSETQ. Trimming removed 0 bases at V and 6 bases at J, with 14 bases between. The CDR3 extends over 15 amino acids.

This sequence joins TRBV11-3 and TRBJ2-1, with D tentatively TRBD1 (6 bases). The CDR3 has 15 residues. The V gene's germline CDR1 is SGHNT and CDR2 YENEEA. V lost 3 bases and J 2 bases, leaving 11 bases between the germline ends. DNA of the CDR3: TGTGCCAGCAGCTTTTTACAGGGCACCTACAATGAGCAGTTCTTC. Translated: CASSFLQGTYNEQFF. The full variable domain, completed using reference TRBV11-3 and TRBJ2-1, is EAGVVQSPRYKIIEKKQPVAFWCNPISGHNTLYWYLQNLGQGPELLIRYENEEAVDDSQLPKDRFSAERLKGVDSTLKIQPAELGDSAVYLCASSFLQGTYNEQFFGPGTRLTVL.

This clone appeared many times. The DNA of the CDR3 is TGTGCCAGCAGCCTCCGTCTTAACTATGGCTACACCTTC. The encoded protein is CASSLRLNYGYTF. The chain couples TRBV11-3 to TRBJ1-2; no definite D call. V dropped 5 bases and J dropped 1 base, with 8 bases sitting between them. The length of the CDR3 is 13 residues. Germline CDR1 is SGHNT and CDR2 is YENEEA.

This sequence joins TRBV5-1 and TRBJ2-1, with 14 bases matching TRBD2. Looked up from germline, CDR1 is SGHRS and CDR2 is YFSETQ. The J segment lost 3 bases and the V segment lost 7 bases, leaving 0 bases of the junction unmatched. This CDR3 region has 14 residues. CDR3 in amino acids: CASGTSGSYNEQFF. The CDR3 DNA follows: TGCGCCAGCGGGACTAGCGGGAGCTACAATGAGCAGTTCTTC.

V is TRBV7-8 and J is TRBJ2-1, with no clear D. Germline loops: CDR1 SGHVS, CDR2 FQNEAQ. This CDR3 has 13 amino acids. V dropped 0 bases and J dropped 10 bases, with 10 bases sitting between them. CDR3 in amino acids: CASSLAPQEEQFF. The CDR3 DNA reads as TGTGCCAGCAGCTTAGCGCCTCAGGAAGAGCAGTTCTTC.

The chain is built from TRBV6-5 and TRBJ2-5, with TRBD2 identical over 9 bases. Trimming removed 5 bases from V and 3 bases from J; junction bases left unmatched: 4. This CDR3 is built from 14 residues. Germline CDR1 and CDR2: MNHEY and SVGAGI. CDR3 DNA sequence: TGTGCCAGCAGTGGCGGGGGGGGGAAAGAGACCCAGTACTTC. Protein: CASSGGGGKETQYF.

The J gene is TRBJ1-2, the V gene TRBV9; D is perhaps TRBD1 (6 bases). This CDR3 comprises 15 residues. Germline CDR1 is SGDLS and CDR2 is YYNGEE. V lost 0 bases to trimming and J lost 4 bases, with 13 bases between them. DNA of the CDR3: TGTGCCAGCAGCGTAGTCGCCACAGGGAGCTATGGCTACACCTTC. As protein: CASSVVATGSYGYTF.

The chain employs TRBV25-1 and TRBJ2-7; 7 bases map to TRBD1. V lost 4 bases and J lost 5; bases outside the gene matches: 8. The CDR3 loop spans 14 amino acids. The germline V gene has CDR1 MGHDK and CDR2 SYGVNS. The CDR3 sequence: CASSVSGGIDEQYF. The CDR3 DNA sequence: TGTGCCAGCAGTGTCTCAGGGGGAATCGACGAGCAGTACTTC.

This chain joins TRBV7-9 and TRBJ1-2; 8 nucleotides match TRBD1. Germline assignment: CDR1 SEHNR and CDR2 FQNEAQ (reference sequence). V was pared by 5 bases and J by 5 bases, with 13 bases of the junction left unmatched. This CDR3 has 16 amino acids. The CDR3 loop is CASSLITGTGPYGYTF. The CDR3 DNA reads as TGTGCCAGCAGCCTGATCACAGGGACAGGTCCTTATGGCTACACCTTC.

CDR3 DNA: TGCGCCAGCAGCGCAGACAGGGGAGACTATGGCTACACCTTC. This codes for CASSADRGDYGYTF. This chain joins TRBV5-1 and TRBJ1-2; 8 bases are shared with TRBD1. The V and J ends lost 4 bases and 3 bases, in that order; junction bases with no gene match: 5. CDR3 length: 14 residues. Germline values: CDR1 SGHRS, CDR2 YFSETQ.

The chain uses TRBV7-3 and TRBJ2-1; 10 nucleotides match TRBD2. The CDR3 has 16 residues. V lost 5 bases, J lost 8 bases, and 12 bases stayed unmatched. Germline loops: CDR1 SGHTA, CDR2 FQGTGA. The CDR3 bases are TGTGCCAGCAGCCCCGTTTCTAGCGGGAGTATCCATGAGCAGTTCTTC. It encodes CASSPVSSGSIHEQFF. The full variable domain, with the rest looked up from reference TRBV7-3 and TRBJ2-1, is GAGVSQTPSNKVTEKGKYVELRCDPISGHTALYWYRQSLGQGPEFLIYFQGTGAADDSGLPNDRFFAVRPEGSVSTLKIQRTERGDSAVYLCASSPVSSGSIHEQFFGPGTRLTVL.

The sample holds one count of this clone. The chain combines TRBV7-2 with TRBJ1-1; D is uncertain. The germline V gene has CDR1 SGHTA and CDR2 FQGNSA. CDR3 length equals 13 residues. V lost 5 bases to trimming and J lost 1 base, with 8 bases between them. The CDR3 reads CASSNTRNTEAFF. CDR3 in DNA: TGTGCCAGCAGCAACACTAGGAACACTGAAGCTTTCTTT.

The chain has TRBV19 and TRBJ2-5; TRBD2 matches at 12 bases. This CDR3 has 15 amino acids. The V gene end was trimmed by 7 bases and the J gene end by 6 bases; junction bases not matched to a gene: 9. The V gene's germline CDR1 is LNHDA and CDR2 SQIVND (reference sequence). The chain's CDR3 is CASKLGTSGPQTQYF. DNA of the CDR3: TGTGCCAGTAAACTTGGGACTAGCGGGCCCCAGACCCAGTACTTC.

The chain has TRBV27 and TRBJ1-1; 9 positions match TRBD1. The CDR3 is 14 residues long. Per germline, CDR1 MNHEY and CDR2 SMNVEV (reference sequence). V gave up 5 bases and J gave up 5 bases; unmatched junction bases: 6. CDR3 amino acids: CASSHTGGRTEAFF. In DNA, the CDR3 is TGTGCCAGCAGTCACACAGGGGGCCGGACTGAAGCTTTCTTT.